This T cell receptor beta chain was sequenced in a study of shared clonotypes between healthy human individuals. Overall study results and limits: Clonotypes that were shared across a handful of donors made up about 5.1% of naive CD4 clonotypes.

About this clone: Its antigen is currently unknown.

In replicate PCRs of sorted subsets, roughly 190 ng DNA, approximately 32,000 T cell genomes, was used. The repertoire was sequenced with immunoSEQ multiplex PCR; TCRdb's copy has only in-frame clones and lacks some. The sample comprises about 520,000 clones, 95% to 97% of which are singletons, and about 0.06% rests with the top ten. Germline CDR1 and CDR2: LNHDA and SQIVND (reference sequence). Trimming took off 7 bases at V and 0 bases at J, with 10 bases between the two ends. The CDR3 runs 14 residues. This TCR derives from a woman aged 25-40 years in good health. The rearrangement joins TRBV19 to TRBJ1-5; TRBD1 might be the D (6 bases). The sample was naive CD4+ T cells sorted from blood. Subset specified: CD45RA+ positively selected. CDR3 amino acids: CASTRGHSNQPQHF. Written as DNA, the CDR3 is TGTGCCAGTACCCGGGGGCATAGCAATCAGCCCCAGCATTTT.